The 5 T cell receptor beta chains presented below share a single source sample, sequenced in a study of neurological immune-mediated disorders. TCRdb independently ran MiXCR on the 5' RACE reads; one entry per CDR3 protein. This sample has 20,000 or so distinct CDR3 sequences; 13% occur once, and the top ten carry about a sixth. The sequencing sample was made of PBMCs. All receptors derive from a woman aged 35 to 49 with HTLV-1-associated myelopathy (HAM/TSP).

This clonotype was seen ten or more times. This chain connects TRBV7-2 to TRBJ1-2, with D unresolved. Germline CDR1 is SGHTA and CDR2 is FQGNSA. This CDR3 is built from 13 residues. The V end lost 3 bases, the J end lost 0 bases, and 5 bases lay between the germline ends. The CDR3 DNA reads as TGTGCCAGCAGCTTCGTAGCTAACTATGGCTACACCTTC. Translated, it gives CASSFVANYGYTF.

In this sample, this clonotype turned up many times. This chain joins TRBV4-1 and TRBJ1-1; D uncertain. The CDR3 extends over 15 amino acids. Trimming removed 0 bases at V and 0 bases at J, with 8 bases between. Germline CDR1 reads MGHRA; CDR2 reads YSYEKL. CDR3 bases: TGCGCCAGCAGCCAAGAGGTCGACATGAACACTGAAGCTTTCTTT. Translated, it gives CASSQEVDMNTEAFF.

This clonotype was observed many times. The chain uses TRBV6-5 and TRBJ1-6; D remains ambiguous. The CDR3 is 15 amino acids. Trimming took off 0 bases at V and 7 bases at J, with 10 bases between the two ends. Germline CDR1 and CDR2: MNHEY and SVGAGI. The CDR3 sequence is CASSYSSVKNSPLHF. Here the CDR3 DNA reads TGTGCCAGCAGTTACTCATCGGTTAAGAATTCACCCCTCCACTTT.

This clonotype was seen many times. This CDR3 reads CASSLGRQNVLNTEAFF. As DNA, the CDR3 is TGCGCCAGCAGCTTGGGAAGGCAGAATGTGTTAAACACTGAAGCTTTCTTT. This chain uses TRBV5-1 with TRBJ1-1; D is ambiguous. Trimming pared 0 bases from V and 2 bases from J, leaving 17 bases between. From germline, CDR1 is SGHRS and CDR2 YFSETQ. The CDR3 extends over 17 amino acids.

This clonotype has ten or more counts. The chain links TRBV9 to TRBJ1-4; D ambiguous. The CDR3 is made up of 15 amino acids. Trimming pared 1 base from V and 7 bases from J, leaving 14 bases between. Germline CDR1 SGDLS, CDR2 YYNGEE. This CDR3 reads CASSVRGRGGEKLFF. Written as DNA, the CDR3 is TGTGCCAGCAGCGTACGGGGTCGGGGTGGTGAAAAACTGTTTTTT.